Below are 27 T cell receptor beta chains sequenced from a single sample in a study of T-cell memory formation after mild COVID-19. Using its own MiXCR run on the 5' RACE reads, TCRdb lists one record per CDR3 protein. The sample includes hundreds of thousands of distinct CDR3 sequences, 25% to 30% seen only once; the top ten take about 14%. Sequenced sample: PBMCs or a T cell subset sorted from them (not recorded which). The source of these receptors is an adult woman who had mild COVID-19 (a few samples of this study predate the infection). Cell type and time point are not known.

This chain joins TRBV24-1 and TRBJ2-1; TRBD2 might be the D (5 bases). This CDR3 comprises 15 residues. Between the trimmed V and J ends, which lost 7 bases and 3 bases, there was a span of 15 bases. Germline V gives CDR1 KGHDR, CDR2 SFDVKD. The CDR3 coding sequence is TGTGCCACCAGCGAACCCGGACTCCTCTACAATGAGCAGTTCTTC. This gives the protein CATSEPGLLYNEQFF.

The CDR3 sequence: CASSIGPLTDTQYF. The CDR3 DNA sequence: TGCGCCAGCAGCATCGGACCGCTCACAGATACGCAGTATTTT. The chain recombines TRBV5-1 with TRBJ2-3, with no clear D. Germline loops: CDR1 SGHRS, CDR2 YFSETQ. V was cut by 4 bases and J by 2 bases, with 11 bases left in between. This CDR3 region has 14 residues.

This clonotype was seen a handful of times. The chain recombines TRBV11-2 with TRBJ1-2, with D hard to call. Trimming stripped 4 bases from V and 7 bases from J, with 7 bases between. CDR3 length equals 11 residues. Germline V gene lookup returns CDR1 SGHAT and CDR2 FQNNGV. The CDR3 coding sequence is TGTGCCAGCAGCTCCCATTTTGGCTACACCTTC. Residues: CASSSHFGYTF. Complete variable domain (other parts from reference TRBV11-2 and TRBJ1-2): EAGVAQSPRYKIIEKRQSVAFWCNPISGHATLYWYQQILGQGPKLLIQFQNNGVVDDSQLPKDRFSAERLKGVDSTLKIQPAKLEDSAVYLCASSSHFGYTFGSGTRLTVV.

A few counts support this clonotype. CDR3 sequence: CASSLALRMSTDTQYF. CDR3 DNA sequence: TGCGCCAGCAGCTTGGCCTTGCGGATGAGCACAGATACGCAGTATTTT. This chain connects TRBV5-1 to TRBJ2-3; D is ambiguous. The V and J ends lost 0 bases and 0 bases respectively, with 11 bases between them. Germline CDR1 SGHRS, CDR2 YFSETQ. The CDR3 is 16 residues long.

The chain joins TRBV12-3 or TRBV12-4 to TRBJ1-1; a weak D match, TRBD1 (5 bases). This CDR3 spans 13 amino acids. V was cut by 0 bases and J by 6 bases, with 8 bases left in between. The CDR3 sequence: CASSLAGDAEAFF. As DNA, the CDR3 is TGTGCCAGCAGTTTAGCAGGGGACGCTGAAGCTTTCTTT.

The table lists this clonotype with a few counts. The rearrangement uses TRBV6-4 and TRBJ1-6; D gene ambiguous. Deletions cut 0 bases from V and 5 bases from J, with 8 bases between. Germline CDR1 and CDR2: MRHNA and SNTAGT. The CDR3 consists of 15 residues. The CDR3 bases are TGTGCCAGCAGTGACTCGGCAGACAATAATTCACCCCTCCACTTT. This sequence encodes CASSDSADNNSPLHF.

This chain links TRBV5-4 with TRBJ2-1, with 9 bases that match TRBD2. This CDR3 region has 15 residues. CDR1 is SGHNT and CDR2 is YYREEE in the germline V gene (reference sequence). The J segment lost 7 bases and the V segment lost 0 bases, leaving 5 bases of the junction unmatched. CDR3 bases: TGTGCCAGCAGCTTGGAGGCTAGCGGGATAAATGAGCAGTTCTTC. It translates to CASSLEASGINEQFF.

The chain links TRBV20-1 to TRBJ1-1; D not resolved. Germline lookup yields CDR1 DFQATT and CDR2 SNEGSKA (reference sequence). The CDR3 has 13 amino acids. V was trimmed by 1 base and J by 8 bases, leaving 14 bases between them. DNA of the CDR3: TGCAGTGCTAGAGCTGTGTTCCTCGGAGAAGCTTTCTTT. It codes for CSARAVFLGEAFF.

This clonotype was seen only a few times. The chain has TRBV12-3 or TRBV12-4 and TRBJ2-5, with 14 bases fitting TRBD2. The CDR3 contains 17 residues. V lost 6 bases, J lost 2 bases, and 8 bases stayed unmatched. CDR3 DNA sequence: TGTGCCAGCAGGAGAGATGGGACTAGCGGGGGACAAGAGACCCAGTACTTC. This sequence encodes CASRRDGTSGGQETQYF.

The chain is built from TRBV20-1 and TRBJ2-1; 8 bases line up with TRBD2. Germline V gene data show CDR1 as DFQATT and CDR2 as SNEGSKA (reference sequence). The junction had 6 bases not matched to a gene; V was cut back by 5 bases and J by 12 bases. The CDR3 has 11 amino acids. In nucleotides, the CDR3 is TGCAGTGCTCAGGGGCTAGCGGGGCAGTTCTTC. This codes for CSAQGLAGQFF.

The genes are TRBV3-1 and TRBJ2-1; D gene ambiguous. Trimming pared 1 base from V and 7 bases from J, leaving 11 bases between. In germline, CDR1 is LGHDT, CDR2 YNNKEL (reference sequence). CDR3 length: 14 residues. The CDR3 reads CASSQVSWGNEQFF. The DNA for the CDR3 is TGTGCCAGCAGCCAAGTGTCCTGGGGAAATGAGCAGTTCTTC.

The rearrangement uses TRBV5-6 and TRBJ2-7, with 7 nucleotides matching TRBD1. Germline V gives CDR1 SGHDT, CDR2 YYEEEE. V was clipped by 0 bases and J by 0 bases; unmatched bases: 9. This CDR3 has 17 amino acids. In nucleotides, the CDR3 is TGTGCCAGCAGCTTGGAAGGGGGCGGGCCGAGCTCCTACGAGCAGTACTTC. Translated: CASSLEGGGPSSYEQYF.

This chain links TRBV11-3 with TRBJ2-1; 9 nucleotides line up with TRBD2. The CDR3 is 15 residues long. V lost 4 bases, J lost 4 bases, and 5 bases stayed unmatched. Germline lookup yields CDR1 SGHNT and CDR2 YENEEA. CDR3 loop: CASSSGLAKYNEQFF. Written as DNA, the CDR3 is TGTGCCAGCAGCTCGGGACTAGCTAAGTACAATGAGCAGTTCTTC.

A few counts support this clonotype. This chain joins TRBV12-3 or TRBV12-4 and TRBJ2-5, with D perhaps matching TRBD1 (6 bases). The ends were cut back, 4 bases at V and 3 bases at J, with 9 bases in the middle. The CDR3 extends over 13 amino acids. DNA for the CDR3: TGTGCCAGCAGTTCTCAGGGGAAAGAGACCCAGTACTTC. Translating it yields CASSSQGKETQYF.

This clonotype was detected a few times. The chain has TRBV7-9 and TRBJ2-1, with 9 positions matching TRBD2. CDR3 length: 12 residues. With 6 bases clipped from V and 10 bases from J, the junction kept 4 bases outside the gene matches. The germline V gene has CDR1 SEHNR and CDR2 FQNEAQ (reference sequence). CDR3 coding DNA: TGTGCCAGCAGTCCGAGCGGGAGGGAGCAGTTCTTC. Amino acid sequence: CASSPSGREQFF.

This clonotype showed up just a few times. The chain links TRBV6-5 to TRBJ2-7; 7 bases line up with TRBD1. Per the germline V gene, CDR1 is MNHEY and CDR2 is SVGAGI. The V and J ends lost 2 bases and 2 bases, in that order; junction bases with no gene match: 6. This CDR3 comprises 15 residues. The CDR3 loop is CASSYDTGQPYEQYF. For the CDR3, the DNA is TGTGCCAGCAGTTACGACACGGGACAGCCCTACGAGCAGTACTTC.

The chain links TRBV19 to TRBJ2-1, with D unresolved. This CDR3 has 13 amino acids. Germline V gives CDR1 LNHDA, CDR2 SQIVND (reference sequence). Trimming removed 3 bases at V and 9 bases at J, with 12 bases between. The CDR3 DNA sequence: TGTGCCAGTAGTATGATCAGGTTTGTTGAGCAGTTCTTC. It translates to CASSMIRFVEQFF.

The genes are TRBV20-1 and TRBJ2-7; no definite D call. V gave up 5 bases and J gave up 3 bases, with 11 bases separating them. The CDR3 is made up of 12 amino acids. Germline V gives CDR1 DFQATT, CDR2 SNEGSKA (reference sequence). The CDR3 sequence is CSAGRGIYEQYF. CDR3 DNA: TGCAGTGCTGGCCGTGGGATCTACGAGCAGTACTTC.

V and J are TRBV15 and TRBJ2-1; 12 bases are shared with TRBD2. V was pared by 0 bases and J by 12 bases, with 9 bases of the junction left unmatched. The CDR3 contains 16 residues. Germline V gene data show CDR1 as LNHNV and CDR2 as YYDKDF (reference sequence). The CDR3 nucleotides are TGTGCCACCAGCAGAGATTTGGCTAGCGGGAGGGCCGGGCAGTTCTTC. This translates into CATSRDLASGRAGQFF. Filled out from reference TRBV15 and TRBJ2-1, the complete variable domain reads DAMVIQNPRYQVTQFGKPVTLSCSQTLNHNVMYWYQQKSSQAPKLLFHYYDKDFNNEADTPDNFQSRRPNTSFCFLDIRSPGLGDTAMYLCATSRDLASGRAGQFFGPGTRLTVL.

The chain employs TRBV24-1 and TRBJ2-1; tentative D call: TRBD2 (6 bases). The V and J ends lost 6 bases and 8 bases respectively, with 13 bases between them. CDR1 and CDR2 from the germline V gene are KGHDR and SFDVKD. The CDR3 loop spans 13 amino acids. The CDR3 DNA reads as TGTGCCACCAGTCCCCAGTGGAGGGATGAGCAGTTCTTC. Translation gives CATSPQWRDEQFF.

The chain uses TRBV7-8 and TRBJ1-1; no reliable D call. The germline V gene encodes CDR1 SGHVS and CDR2 FQNEAQ. This CDR3 region has 17 residues. V lost 4 bases to trimming and J lost 0 bases, with 18 bases between them. The CDR3 DNA sequence: TGTGCCAGCAGCTCCTTGCCGAAGACGGTCATGAACACTGAAGCTTTCTTT. This gives the protein CASSSLPKTVMNTEAFF. Full variable domain (outside the CDR3, taken from reference TRBV7-8 and TRBJ1-1): GAGVSQSPRYKVAKRGQDVALRCDPISGHVSLFWYQQALGQGPEFLTYFQNEAQLDKSGLPSDRFFAERPEGSVSTLKIQRTQQEDSAVYLCASSSLPKTVMNTEAFFGQGTRLTVV.

The chain has TRBV20-1 and TRBJ2-2, with D hard to call. V lost 7 bases and J 2 bases, leaving 11 bases between the germline ends. The germline V gene has CDR1 DFQATT and CDR2 SNEGSKA (reference sequence). This CDR3 region has 13 residues. DNA of the CDR3: TGCAGTGTTCGGGTTCTAAACACCGGGGAGCTGTTTTTT. Its translation is CSVRVLNTGELFF.

The chain links TRBV4-3 to TRBJ2-1; D is uncertain. Germline CDR1 LGHNA, CDR2 YSLEER. CDR3 size: 15 residues. Trimming shortened V by 2 bases and J by 0 bases, and 8 bases separated the two germline ends. CDR3 DNA: TGCGCCAGCAGCCAAACCCTGGGCTCCTACAATGAGCAGTTCTTC. It translates to CASSQTLGSYNEQFF.

The rearrangement uses TRBV10-3 and TRBJ2-1; 12 bases match TRBD2. Germline V CDR1 and CDR2: ENHRY, SYGVKD. The V and J ends lost 0 bases and 6 bases, in that order; junction bases with no gene match: 3. CDR3 length: 16 residues. The CDR3: CAISESASGGGNEQFF. DNA for the CDR3: TGTGCCATCAGTGAGTCGGCTAGCGGGGGGGGCAATGAGCAGTTCTTC.

This clonotype has only a few counts. Here the CDR3 DNA reads TGTGCCAGCAGTGATAAGAACACCGGGGAGCTGTTTTTT. Encoded protein: CASSDKNTGELFF. The chain couples TRBV6-4 to TRBJ2-2; D not certain. Trimming cost V 3 bases and J 1 base, with 3 bases left between them. There are 13 residues in the CDR3. Germline CDR1 is MRHNA and CDR2 is SNTAGT.

The rearrangement uses TRBV10-3 and TRBJ2-5; D ambiguous. This CDR3 contains 14 residues. In germline, CDR1 is ENHRY, CDR2 SYGVKD. Trimming removed 4 bases from V and 2 bases from J, with 11 bases in between. DNA of the CDR3: TGTGCCATCAGTGGGCATGTACAGCAAGAGACCCAGTACTTC. Its protein is CAISGHVQQETQYF.

In its sample, this clonotype was seen a few times. The V and J genes are TRBV5-1 and TRBJ2-4; 7 positions agree with TRBD1. V dropped 5 bases and J dropped 0; count of bases not matched to a gene: 11. The CDR3 extends over 17 amino acids. Germline lookup yields CDR1 SGHRS and CDR2 YFSETQ. CDR3 sequence (DNA): TGCGCCAGCAGTCTTGAGACAGGGTCTATAGCCAAAAACATTCAGTACTTC. Protein: CASSLETGSIAKNIQYF.